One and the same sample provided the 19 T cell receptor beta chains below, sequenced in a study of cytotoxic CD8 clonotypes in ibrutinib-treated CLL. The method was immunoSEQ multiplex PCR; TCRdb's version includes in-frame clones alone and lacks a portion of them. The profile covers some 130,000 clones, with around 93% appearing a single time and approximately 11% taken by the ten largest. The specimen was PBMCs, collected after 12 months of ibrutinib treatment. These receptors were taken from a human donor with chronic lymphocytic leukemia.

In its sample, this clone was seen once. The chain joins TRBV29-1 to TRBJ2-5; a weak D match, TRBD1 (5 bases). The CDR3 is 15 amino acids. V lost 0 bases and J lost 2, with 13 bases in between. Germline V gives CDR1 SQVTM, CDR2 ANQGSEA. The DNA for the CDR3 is TGCAGCGTTGAAGATGCAGGGCGGAGACAAGAGACCCAGTACTTC. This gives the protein CSVEDAGRRQETQYF.

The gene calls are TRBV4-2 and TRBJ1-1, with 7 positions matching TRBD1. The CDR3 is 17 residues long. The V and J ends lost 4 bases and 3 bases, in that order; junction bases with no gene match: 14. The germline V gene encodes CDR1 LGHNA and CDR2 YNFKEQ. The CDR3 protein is CASSRWQDRADDTEAFF. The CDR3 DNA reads TGTGCCAGCAGCCGCTGGCAAGACAGGGCAGATGACACTGAAGCTTTCTTT.

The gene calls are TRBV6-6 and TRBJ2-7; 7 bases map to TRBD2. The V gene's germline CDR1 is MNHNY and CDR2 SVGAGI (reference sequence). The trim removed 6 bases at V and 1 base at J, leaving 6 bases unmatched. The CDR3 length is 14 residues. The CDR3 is CASRPAGISYEQYF. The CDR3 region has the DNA TGTGCCAGCAGGCCAGCGGGAATATCCTACGAGCAGTACTTC.

The CDR3 reads CASSPTPSSGGAQHF. In nucleotides, the CDR3 is TGCGCCAGCAGCCCAACACCCAGTTCCGGCGGGGCCCAGCATTTT. This sequence joins TRBV4-3 and TRBJ1-5, with no clear D. CDR1 and CDR2 from the germline V gene are LGHNA and YSLEER. The CDR3 totals 15 residues. Deletions cut 4 bases from V and 11 bases from J, with 21 bases between.

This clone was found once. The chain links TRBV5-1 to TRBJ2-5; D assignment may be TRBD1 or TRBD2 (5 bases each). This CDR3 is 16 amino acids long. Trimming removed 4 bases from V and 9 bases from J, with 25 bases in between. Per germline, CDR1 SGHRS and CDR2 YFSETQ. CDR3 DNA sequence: TGCGCCAGCAGCCTCCCTATACCGTCAAATCAGGGACCCCAGTACTTC. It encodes CASSLPIPSNQGPQYF. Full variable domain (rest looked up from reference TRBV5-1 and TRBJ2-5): KAGVTQTPRYLIKTRGQQVTLSCSPISGHRSVSWYQQTPGQGLQFLFEYFSETQRNKGNFPGRFSGRQFSNSRSEMNVSTLELGDSALYLCASSLPIPSNQGPQYFGPGTRLLVL.

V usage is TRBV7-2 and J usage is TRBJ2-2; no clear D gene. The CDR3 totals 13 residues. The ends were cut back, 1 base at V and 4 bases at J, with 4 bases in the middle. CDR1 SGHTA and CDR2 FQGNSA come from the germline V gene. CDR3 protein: CASSLGGTGELFF. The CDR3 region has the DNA TGTGCCAGCAGCTTAGGGGGCACCGGGGAGCTGTTTTTT.

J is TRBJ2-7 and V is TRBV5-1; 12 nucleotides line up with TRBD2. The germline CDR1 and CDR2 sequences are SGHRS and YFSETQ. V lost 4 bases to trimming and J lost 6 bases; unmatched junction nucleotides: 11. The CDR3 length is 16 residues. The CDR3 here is CASSPLAGGPPSEQYF. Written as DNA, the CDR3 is TGCGCCAGCAGCCCGCTAGCGGGAGGGCCTCCCTCCGAGCAGTACTTC.

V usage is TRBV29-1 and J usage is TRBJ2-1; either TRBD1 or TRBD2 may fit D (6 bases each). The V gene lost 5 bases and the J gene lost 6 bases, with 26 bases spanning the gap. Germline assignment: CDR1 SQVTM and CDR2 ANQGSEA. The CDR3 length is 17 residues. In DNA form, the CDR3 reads TGCAGCGTTAAGGGGGATGCGGGATCCCCAAATCCCAATGAGCAGTTCTTC. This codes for CSVKGDAGSPNPNEQFF.

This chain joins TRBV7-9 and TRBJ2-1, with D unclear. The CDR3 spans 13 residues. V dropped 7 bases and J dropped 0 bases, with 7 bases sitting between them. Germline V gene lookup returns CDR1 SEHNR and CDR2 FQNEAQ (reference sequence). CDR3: CASTLSSYNEQFF. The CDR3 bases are TGTGCCAGCACCCTAAGCTCCTACAATGAGCAGTTCTTC. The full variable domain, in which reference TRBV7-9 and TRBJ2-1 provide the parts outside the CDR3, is DTGVSQNPRHKITKRGQNVTFRCDPISEHNRLYWYRQTLGQGPEFLTYFQNEAQLEKSRLLSDRFSAERPKGSFSTLEIQRTEQGDSAMYLCASTLSSYNEQFFGPGTRLTVL.

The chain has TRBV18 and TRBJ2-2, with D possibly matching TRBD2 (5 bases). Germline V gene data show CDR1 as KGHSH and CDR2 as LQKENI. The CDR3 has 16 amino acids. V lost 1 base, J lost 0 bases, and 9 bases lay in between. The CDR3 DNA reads TGTGCCAGCTCACCACGGTCCGGGGCGAACACCGGGGAGCTGTTTTTT. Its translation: CASSPRSGANTGELFF.

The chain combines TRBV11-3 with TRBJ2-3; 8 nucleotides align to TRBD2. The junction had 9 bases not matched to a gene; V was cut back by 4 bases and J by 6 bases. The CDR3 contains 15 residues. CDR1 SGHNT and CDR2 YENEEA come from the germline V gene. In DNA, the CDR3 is TGTGCCAGCAGCTCGAAAGCGGGAGTCGGTGATACGCAGTATTTT. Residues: CASSSKAGVGDTQYF.

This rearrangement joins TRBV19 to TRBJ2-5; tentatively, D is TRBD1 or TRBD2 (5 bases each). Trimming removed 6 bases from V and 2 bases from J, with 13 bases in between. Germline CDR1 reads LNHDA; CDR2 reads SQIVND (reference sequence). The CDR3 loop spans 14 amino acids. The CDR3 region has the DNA TGTGCCAGTAGAGATCGGGACGGGCAAGAGACCCAGTACTTC. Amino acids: CASRDRDGQETQYF.

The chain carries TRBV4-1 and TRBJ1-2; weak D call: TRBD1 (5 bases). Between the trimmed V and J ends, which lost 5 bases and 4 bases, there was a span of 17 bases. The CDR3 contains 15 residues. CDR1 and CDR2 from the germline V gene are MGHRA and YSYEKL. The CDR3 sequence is CASSLERGGIYGYTF. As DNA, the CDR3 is TGCGCCAGCAGCTTGGAGAGGGGAGGGATCTATGGCTACACCTTC.

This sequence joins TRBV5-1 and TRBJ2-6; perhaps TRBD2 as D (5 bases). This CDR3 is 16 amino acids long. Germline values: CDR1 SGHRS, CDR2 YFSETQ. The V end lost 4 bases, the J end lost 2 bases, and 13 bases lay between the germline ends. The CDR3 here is CASSPFPGAGANVLTF. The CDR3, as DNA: TGCGCCAGCAGCCCCTTCCCCGGGGCTGGGGCCAACGTCCTGACTTTC.

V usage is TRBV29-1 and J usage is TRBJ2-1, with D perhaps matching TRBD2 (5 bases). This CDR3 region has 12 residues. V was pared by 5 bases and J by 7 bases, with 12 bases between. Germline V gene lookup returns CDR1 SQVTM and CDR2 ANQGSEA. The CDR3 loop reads CSVHKPGNEQFF. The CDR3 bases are TGCAGCGTTCATAAACCGGGGAATGAGCAGTTCTTC.

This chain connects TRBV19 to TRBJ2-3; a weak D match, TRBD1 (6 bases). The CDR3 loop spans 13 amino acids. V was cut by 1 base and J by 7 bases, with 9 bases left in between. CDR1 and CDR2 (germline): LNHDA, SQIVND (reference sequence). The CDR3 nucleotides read TGTGCCAGTAGTATAGGGGGGCGCCATACGCAGTATTTT. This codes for CASSIGGRHTQYF.

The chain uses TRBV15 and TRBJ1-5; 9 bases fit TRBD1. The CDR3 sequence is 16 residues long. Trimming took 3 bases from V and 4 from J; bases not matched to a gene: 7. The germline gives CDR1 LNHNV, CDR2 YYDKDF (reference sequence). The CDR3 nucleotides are TGTGCCACCAGCAGCTACGGACAGGGGCAGAATCAGCCCCAGCATTTT. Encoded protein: CATSSYGQGQNQPQHF.

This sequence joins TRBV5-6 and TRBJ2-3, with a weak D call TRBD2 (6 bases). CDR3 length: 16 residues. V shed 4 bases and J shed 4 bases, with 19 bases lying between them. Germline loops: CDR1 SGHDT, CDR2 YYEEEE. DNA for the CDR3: TGTGCCAGCAGCGATAAGGACTATTTTACACCAGATACGCAGTATTTT. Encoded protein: CASSDKDYFTPDTQYF.

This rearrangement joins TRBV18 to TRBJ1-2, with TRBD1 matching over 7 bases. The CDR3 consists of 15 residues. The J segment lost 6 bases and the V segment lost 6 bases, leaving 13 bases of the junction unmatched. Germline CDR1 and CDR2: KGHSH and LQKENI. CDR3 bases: TGTGCCAGCTCCAGATCGGAGGGGGCGGAAGATGGCTACACCTTC. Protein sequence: CASSRSEGAEDGYTF.